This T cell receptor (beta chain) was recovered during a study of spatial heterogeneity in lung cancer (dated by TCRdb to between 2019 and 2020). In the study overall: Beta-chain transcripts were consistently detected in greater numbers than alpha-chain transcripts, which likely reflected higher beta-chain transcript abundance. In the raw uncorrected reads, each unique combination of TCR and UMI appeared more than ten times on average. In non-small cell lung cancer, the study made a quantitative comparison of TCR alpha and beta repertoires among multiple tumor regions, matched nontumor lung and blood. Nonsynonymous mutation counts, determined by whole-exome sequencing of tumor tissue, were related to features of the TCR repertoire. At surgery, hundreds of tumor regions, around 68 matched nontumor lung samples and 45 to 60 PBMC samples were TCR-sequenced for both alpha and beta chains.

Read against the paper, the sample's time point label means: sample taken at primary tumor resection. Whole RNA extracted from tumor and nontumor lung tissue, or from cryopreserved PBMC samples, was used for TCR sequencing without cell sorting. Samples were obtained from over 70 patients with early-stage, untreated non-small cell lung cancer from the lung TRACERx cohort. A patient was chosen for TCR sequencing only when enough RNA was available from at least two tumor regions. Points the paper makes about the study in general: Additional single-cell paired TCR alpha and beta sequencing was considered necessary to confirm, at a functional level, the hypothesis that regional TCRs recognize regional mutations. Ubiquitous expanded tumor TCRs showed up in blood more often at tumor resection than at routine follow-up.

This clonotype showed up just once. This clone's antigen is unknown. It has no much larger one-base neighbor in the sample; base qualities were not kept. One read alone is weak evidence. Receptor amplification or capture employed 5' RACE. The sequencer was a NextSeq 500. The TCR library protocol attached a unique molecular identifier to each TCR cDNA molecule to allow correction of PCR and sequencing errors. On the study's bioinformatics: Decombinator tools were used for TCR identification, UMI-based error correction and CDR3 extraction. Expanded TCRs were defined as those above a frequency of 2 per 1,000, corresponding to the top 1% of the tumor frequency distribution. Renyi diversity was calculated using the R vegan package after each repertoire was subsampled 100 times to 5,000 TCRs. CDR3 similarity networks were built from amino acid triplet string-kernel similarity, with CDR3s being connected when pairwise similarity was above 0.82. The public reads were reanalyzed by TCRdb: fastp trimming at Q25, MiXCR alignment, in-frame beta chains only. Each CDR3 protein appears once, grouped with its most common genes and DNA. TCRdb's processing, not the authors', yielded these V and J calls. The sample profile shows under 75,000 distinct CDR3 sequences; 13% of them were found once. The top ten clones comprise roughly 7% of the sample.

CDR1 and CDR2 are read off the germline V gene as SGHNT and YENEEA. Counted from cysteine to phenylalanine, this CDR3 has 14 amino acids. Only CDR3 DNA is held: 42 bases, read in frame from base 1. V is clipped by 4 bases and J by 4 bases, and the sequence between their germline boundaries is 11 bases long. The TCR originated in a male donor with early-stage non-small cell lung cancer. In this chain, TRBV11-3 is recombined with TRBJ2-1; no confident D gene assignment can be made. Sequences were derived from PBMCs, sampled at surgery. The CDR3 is CASSSNGVYNEQFF. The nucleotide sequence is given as TGTGCCAGCAGCTCGAATGGGGTGTACAATGAGCAGTTCTTC.